This TCR beta chain emerged from a study of Graves' ophthalmopathy and Graves' hyperthyroidism (dated by TCRdb to between 2017 and 2018). For the wider study: Peripheral blood samples were taken at the time of initial diagnosis, before any treatment was given. Following sampling, methimazole starting at 30 mg daily was administered to hyperthyroidism patients, and high-dose intravenous methylprednisolone was administered to ophthalmopathy patients. For training and testing, the 100 or so patients in the discovery cohort were randomly divided in a 7:3 ratio. T-cell repertoires of thyroid tissue and blood were compared in more than 5 hyperthyroidism patients. The study used signatures of the TCR beta repertoire to tell Graves' ophthalmopathy apart from Graves' hyperthyroidism and to predict which patients would progress to ophthalmopathy. In total, around 130 blood samples were TCR-sequenced: 40 to 45 ophthalmopathy, under 85 hyperthyroidism and some 17 hyperthyroidism-to-ophthalmopathy patients. An independent validation cohort comprised 18 hyperthyroidism patients and over 15 patients who later progressed from hyperthyroidism to ophthalmopathy. To explore V-J signatures that separate ophthalmopathy from hyperthyroidism, a discovery set of about 100 patients was enrolled, consisting of fewer than 45 with ophthalmopathy and 57 with stable hyperthyroidism.

Reading from cysteine to phenylalanine, the CDR3 counts 13 amino acids. The sequence is cut down to CDR3 DNA, 39 bases in frame from base 1. The V end gives up 5 bases and the J end 3 bases, leaving 5 bases in the junction not matched to a gene. The germline V gene (reference sequence) supplies CDR1 GTSNPN and CDR2 SVGIG. For repertoire sequencing, TCR beta CDR3 regions were amplified from RNA transcripts. The first round of RT-PCR was done with HTBI primers and the Qiagen OneStep RT-PCR kit, and was followed by a second round of multiplex PCR, then size selection and purification. Libraries were sequenced paired-end with 100 bp reads on an Illumina HiSeq2000. The paper's processing steps were these. SOAPnuke was used to process the reads, removing any read that contained adapters or uncalled bases, had a mean Phred below 15, or lacked an exact match to the constant primer or identifier. COPE v1.2.5 was used to merge high-quality paired reads. Each unique nucleotide sequence was defined as a clonotype, and clonotypes were aligned to IMGT TRB V, D and J references with MiTCR v1.1. Only V-J combinations with frequency above 0.0001 were analysed, covering 99.2% of repertoires. For each V-J combination, a TCR clonal expansion and chaos score was defined as F50 clonal expansion divided by the chaos observed in the TCRdist matrix. Welch's t-statistics and random forest were used to reduce features to about a dozen V-J combinations, which were fed into a naive Bayes classifier. The Morisita-Horn index was used to measure how similar the thyroid and blood repertoires were. TCRdb took the public reads, trimmed them with fastp at Q25, ran MiXCR for clone calling and kept in-frame beta chains. For every CDR3 protein sequence, its rows merge into one entry that carries the most common genes and DNA. The V and J calls, along with clone size, are taken from TCRdb and not from the paper's own processing. The sample table shows about 220,000 distinct CDR3 sequences, and 20% to 25% are seen once. Roughly 40% of the sample belongs to the ten largest clones.

Concerning this clonotype itself: Its antigen target is currently unknown. Base quality data are lacking; no much larger clone is found one base away.

The full study reports these points: In validation, the model predicted ophthalmopathy progression with about 71% sensitivity and 72.22% specificity; approximately 12 predicted patients were CT-confirmed with GO in a median of approximately 6.2 months. Most expanded thyroid clonotypes with frequency above 0.001 were also detected in blood, suggesting blood repertoires may reflect the thyroid immune response. No statistical method was used to predetermine the sample size, and group allocation was not hidden from the investigators. The 13-signature model separated ophthalmopathy from stable hyperthyroidism with approximately 90% sensitivity and 81.08% specificity in cross-validation, and 80%/75% in the test set.

Patients with ophthalmopathy had moderately to severely active disease, with a Clinical Activity Score of 3 or more, a NOSPECS grade of 4 or more, and a disease duration of less than 3 months. Patients with other autoimmune diseases, uncontrolled infections, pregnancy or lactation were excluded from the study. Diagnosis was based on clinical symptoms, serum thyroxine, TRAb, thyroid ultrasound and orbital computed tomography. Using Ficoll-Paque density gradient centrifugation, PBMCs were isolated from about 9.4 ml of fresh peripheral blood. Total RNA was extracted with Trizol reagent and quality-checked on an Agilent 2100 Bioanalyzer.

Sequenced material: peripheral blood. This sequence originates from a woman aged 50 to 60 with Graves' ophthalmopathy. Donor details come from another sample of the same person, matched by shared clones. The sequence links TRBV30 to TRBJ2-7; TRBD1 aligns with 9 central bases. CDR3 region: CAWDPGQGYEQYF. The sequence in DNA is TGTGCCTGGGACCCGGGACAGGGCTACGAGCAGTACTTC.